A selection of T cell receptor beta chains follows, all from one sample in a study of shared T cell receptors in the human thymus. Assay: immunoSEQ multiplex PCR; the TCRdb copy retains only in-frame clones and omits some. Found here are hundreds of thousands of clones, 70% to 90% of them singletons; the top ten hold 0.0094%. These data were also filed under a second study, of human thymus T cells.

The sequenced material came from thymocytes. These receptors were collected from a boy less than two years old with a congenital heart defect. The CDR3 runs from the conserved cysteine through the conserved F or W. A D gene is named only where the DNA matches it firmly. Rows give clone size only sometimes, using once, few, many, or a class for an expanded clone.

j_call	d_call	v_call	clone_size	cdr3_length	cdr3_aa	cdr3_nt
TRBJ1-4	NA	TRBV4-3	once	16	CASSQGVRGVGEKLFF	TGCGCCAGCAGCCAAGGAGTTCGGGGGGTTGGTGAAAAACTGTTTTTT
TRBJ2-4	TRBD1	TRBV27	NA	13	CASAMNRGNIQYF	TGTGCCAGCGCTATGAACAGGGGAAACATTCAGTACTTC
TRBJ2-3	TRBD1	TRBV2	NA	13	CASRGQVTDTQYF	TGTGCCAGCAGAGGACAGGTCACAGATACGCAGTATTTT
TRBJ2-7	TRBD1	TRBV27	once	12	CASSGTDYEQYF	TGTGCCAGCAGCGGGACAGACTACGAGCAGTACTTC
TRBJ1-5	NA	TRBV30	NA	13	CAWGGDRVQPQHF	TGTGCCTGGGGAGGGGATCGCGTTCAGCCCCAGCATTTT
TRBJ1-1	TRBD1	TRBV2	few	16	CASSEATGEADYEAFF	TGTGCCAGCAGTGAAGCCACAGGGGAGGCCGACTATGAAGCTTTCTTT
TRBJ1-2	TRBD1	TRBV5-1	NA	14	CASTTQGASSGYTF	TGCGCCAGCACCACTCAGGGGGCGTCCTCCGGCTACACCTTC
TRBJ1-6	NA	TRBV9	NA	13	CASSDLANSPLHF	TGTGCCAGCAGCGATTTAGCTAATTCACCCCTCCACTTT
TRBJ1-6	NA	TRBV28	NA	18	CASSFGRGLKAYNSPLHF	TGTGCCAGCAGTTTTGGTCGAGGTTTGAAGGCCTATAATTCACCCCTCCACTTT
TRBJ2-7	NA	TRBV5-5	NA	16	CASSPWRGGHSYEQYF	TGTGCCAGCAGCCCCTGGAGGGGCGGGCACTCCTACGAGCAGTACTTC
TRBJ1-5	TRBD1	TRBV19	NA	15	CASRAPGTDDQPQHF	TGTGCCAGTAGAGCTCCCGGGACAGACGATCAGCCCCAGCATTTT
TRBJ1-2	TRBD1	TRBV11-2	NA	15	CASSSISRGLGGYTF	TGTGCCAGCAGCTCTATTAGCAGGGGGCTGGGTGGCTACACCTTC
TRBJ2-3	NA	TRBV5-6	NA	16	CASSAEGVLCTDTQYF	TGTGCCAGCAGCGCGGAAGGGGTGCTATGCACAGATACGCAGTATTTT
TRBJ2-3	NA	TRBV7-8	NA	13	CASSPRWRDTQYF	TGTGCCAGCAGTCCAAGGTGGAGGGATACGCAGTATTTT
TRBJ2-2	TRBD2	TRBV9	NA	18	CASSVEGLASRSTGELFF	TGTGCCAGCAGCGTAGAGGGACTAGCGAGCCGGAGCACCGGGGAGCTGTTTTTT
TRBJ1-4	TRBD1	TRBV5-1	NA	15	CASSLVGQGGEKLFF	TGCGCCAGCAGCTTGGTGGGACAGGGTGGTGAAAAACTGTTTTTT
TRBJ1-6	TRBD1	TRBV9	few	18	CASSVGPGQGRYNSPLHF	TGTGCCAGCAGCGTAGGACCAGGACAGGGTCGGTATAATTCACCCCTCCACTTT
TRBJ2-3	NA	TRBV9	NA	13	CASSVSSTDTQYF	TGTGCCAGCAGCGTCTCTAGCACAGATACGCAGTATTTT
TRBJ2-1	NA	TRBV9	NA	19	CASSVDWGRMPSQYNEQFF	TGTGCCAGCAGCGTAGATTGGGGGAGGATGCCATCCCAATACAATGAGCAGTTCTTC
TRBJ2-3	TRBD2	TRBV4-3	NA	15	CASSPLAGGPDTQYF	TGCGCCAGCAGCCCACTAGCGGGAGGCCCAGATACGCAGTATTTT
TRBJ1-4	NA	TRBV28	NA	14	CAGSTGATNEKLFF	TGTGCCGGGTCAACGGGAGCAACTAATGAAAAACTGTTTTTT
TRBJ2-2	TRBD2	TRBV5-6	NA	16	CASSLFGGAHPGELFF	TGTGCCAGCAGCTTGTTCGGGGGGGCCCATCCCGGGGAGCTGTTTTTT
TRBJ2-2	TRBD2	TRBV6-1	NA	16	CASSEASGRAGGELFF	TGTGCCAGCAGTGAAGCTAGCGGGAGGGCGGGCGGGGAGCTGTTTTTT
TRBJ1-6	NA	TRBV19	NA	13	CASKAGGNSPLHF	TGTGCCAGTAAGGCGGGCGGCAATTCACCCCTCCACTTT
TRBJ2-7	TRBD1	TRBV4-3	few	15	CASSQEETGDYEQYF	TGCGCCAGCAGCCAAGAAGAGACAGGGGACTACGAGCAGTACTTC
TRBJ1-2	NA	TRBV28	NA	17	CASSLMRRGDLEYGYTF	TGTGCCAGCAGCCTCATGAGAAGGGGCGACCTCGAATATGGCTACACCTTC
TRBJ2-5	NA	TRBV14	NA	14	CASQQGGVSETQYF	TGTGCCAGCCAACAGGGAGGGGTTAGCGAGACCCAGTACTTC
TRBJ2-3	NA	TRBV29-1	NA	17	CSSWVGGTESSTDTQYF	TGCAGCTCTTGGGTTGGCGGGACTGAGAGTAGCACAGATACGCAGTATTTT
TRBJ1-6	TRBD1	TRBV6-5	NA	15	CASSPRDRRNSPLHF	TGTGCCAGCAGTCCTAGGGACAGGAGGAATTCACCCCTCCACTTT
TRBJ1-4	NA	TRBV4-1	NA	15	CASSQERIANEKLFF	TGCGCCAGCAGCCAGGAGCGCATAGCTAATGAAAAACTGTTTTTT
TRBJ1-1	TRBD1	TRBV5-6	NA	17	CASSSSGTGFLNTEAFF	TGTGCCAGCAGCTCTTCCGGGACAGGGTTTTTAAACACTGAAGCTTTCTTT
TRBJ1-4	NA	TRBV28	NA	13	CASSYPPDEKLFF	TGTGCCAGCAGTTACCCCCCAGATGAAAAACTGTTTTTT
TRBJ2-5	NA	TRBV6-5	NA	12	CASWTEQETQYF	TGTGCCAGCTGGACAGAACAAGAGACCCAGTACTTC
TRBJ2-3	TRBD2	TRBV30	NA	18	CAWSVHPPGSGGTDTQYF	TGTGCCTGGAGTGTACACCCCCCAGGGAGCGGGGGGACAGATACGCAGTATTTT
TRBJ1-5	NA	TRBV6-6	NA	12	CASSLGGQPQHF	TGTGCCAGCAGCTTAGGGGGTCAGCCCCAGCATTTT
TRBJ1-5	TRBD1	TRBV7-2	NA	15	CASSIGTGFNQPQHF	TGTGCCAGCAGCATAGGGACAGGGTTCAATCAGCCCCAGCATTTT
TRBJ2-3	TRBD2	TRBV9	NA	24	CASSVAPSGRGRFSIERGTDTQYF	TGTGCCAGCAGCGTAGCCCCCAGCGGGAGAGGCCGTTTCTCCATCGAGAGGGGCACAGATACGCAGTATTTT
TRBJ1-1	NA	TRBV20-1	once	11	CSGTVNTEAFF	TGCAGTGGGACAGTCAACACTGAAGCTTTCTTT
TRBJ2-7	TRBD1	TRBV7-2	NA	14	CASSPRDSSYEQYF	TGTGCCAGCAGCCCCCGGGACAGCTCCTACGAGCAGTACTTC
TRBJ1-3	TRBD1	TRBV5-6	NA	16	CASSWDRPKPGNTIYF	TGTGCCAGCAGCTGGGACAGGCCCAAACCTGGAAACACCATATATTTT
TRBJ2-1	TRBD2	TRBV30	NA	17	CAWSVPPGLAGYNEQFF	TGTGCCTGGAGTGTCCCCCCGGGACTAGCGGGTTACAATGAGCAGTTCTTC
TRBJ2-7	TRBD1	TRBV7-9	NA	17	CASSSLPSTGRLYEQYF	TGTGCCAGCAGCTCCCTTCCGTCGACAGGGAGACTTTACGAGCAGTACTTC
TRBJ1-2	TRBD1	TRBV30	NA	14	CAWSGGQENYGYTF	TGTGCCTGGAGTGGGGGACAGGAAAACTATGGCTACACCTTC
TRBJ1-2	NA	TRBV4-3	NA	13	CASSQERGRGYTF	TGCGCCAGCAGCCAAGAAAGGGGTCGGGGCTACACCTTC